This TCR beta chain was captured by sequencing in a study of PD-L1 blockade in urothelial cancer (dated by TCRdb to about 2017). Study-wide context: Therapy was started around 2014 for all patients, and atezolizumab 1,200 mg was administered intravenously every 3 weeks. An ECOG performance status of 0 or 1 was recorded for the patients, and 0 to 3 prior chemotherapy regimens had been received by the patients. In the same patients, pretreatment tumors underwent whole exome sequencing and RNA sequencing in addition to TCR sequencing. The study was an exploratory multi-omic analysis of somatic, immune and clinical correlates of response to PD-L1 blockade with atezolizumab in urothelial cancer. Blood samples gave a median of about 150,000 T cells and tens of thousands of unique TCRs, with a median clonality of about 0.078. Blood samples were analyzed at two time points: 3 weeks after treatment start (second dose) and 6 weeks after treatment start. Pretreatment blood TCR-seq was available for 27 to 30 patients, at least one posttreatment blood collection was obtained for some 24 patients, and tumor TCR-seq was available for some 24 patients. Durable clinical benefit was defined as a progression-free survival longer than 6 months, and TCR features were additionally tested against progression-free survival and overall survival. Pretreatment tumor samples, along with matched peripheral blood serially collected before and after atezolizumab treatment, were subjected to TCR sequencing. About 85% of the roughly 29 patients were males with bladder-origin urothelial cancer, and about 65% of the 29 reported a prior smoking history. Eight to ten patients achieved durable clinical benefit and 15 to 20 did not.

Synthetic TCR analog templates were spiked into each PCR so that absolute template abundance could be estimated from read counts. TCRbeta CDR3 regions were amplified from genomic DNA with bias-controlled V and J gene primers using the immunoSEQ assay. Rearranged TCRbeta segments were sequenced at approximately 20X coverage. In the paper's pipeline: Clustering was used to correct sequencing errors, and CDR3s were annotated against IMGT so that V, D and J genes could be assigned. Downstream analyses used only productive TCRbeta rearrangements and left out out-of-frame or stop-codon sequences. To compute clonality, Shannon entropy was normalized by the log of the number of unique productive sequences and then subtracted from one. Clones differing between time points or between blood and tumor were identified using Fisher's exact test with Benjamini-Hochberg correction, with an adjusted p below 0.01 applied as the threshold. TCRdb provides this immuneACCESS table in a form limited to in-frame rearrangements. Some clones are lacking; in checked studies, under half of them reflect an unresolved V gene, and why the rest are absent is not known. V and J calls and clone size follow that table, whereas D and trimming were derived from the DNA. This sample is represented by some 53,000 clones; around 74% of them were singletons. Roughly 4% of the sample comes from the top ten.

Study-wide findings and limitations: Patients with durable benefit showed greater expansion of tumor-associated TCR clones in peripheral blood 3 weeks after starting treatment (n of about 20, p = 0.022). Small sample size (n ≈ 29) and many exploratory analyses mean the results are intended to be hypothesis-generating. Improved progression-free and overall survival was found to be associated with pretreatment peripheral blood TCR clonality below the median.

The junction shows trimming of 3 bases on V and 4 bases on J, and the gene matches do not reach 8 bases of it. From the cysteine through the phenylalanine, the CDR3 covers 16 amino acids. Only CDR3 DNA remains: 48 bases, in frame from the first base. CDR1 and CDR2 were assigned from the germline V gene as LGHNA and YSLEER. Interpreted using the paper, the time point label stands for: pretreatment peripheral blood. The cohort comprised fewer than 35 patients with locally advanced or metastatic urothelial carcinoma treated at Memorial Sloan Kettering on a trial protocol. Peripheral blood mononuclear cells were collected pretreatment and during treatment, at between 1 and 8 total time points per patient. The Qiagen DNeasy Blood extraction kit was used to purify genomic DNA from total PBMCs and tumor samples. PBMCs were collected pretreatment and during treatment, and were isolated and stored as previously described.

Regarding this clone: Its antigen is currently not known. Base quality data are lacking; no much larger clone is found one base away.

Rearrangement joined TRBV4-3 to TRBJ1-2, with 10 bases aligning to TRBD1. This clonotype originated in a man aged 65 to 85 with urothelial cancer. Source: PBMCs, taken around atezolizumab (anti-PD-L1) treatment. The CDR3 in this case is CASSQELGQGVYGYTF. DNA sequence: TGCGCCAGCAGCCAGGAACTCGGACAGGGGGTCTATGGCTACACCTTC.